This TCR beta chain was identified in a study of OX40 agonist ivuxolimab in advanced cancers. Study summary: Ivuxolimab, an agonist antibody against OX40 (CD134), was given to patients. Previous treatment with anti-PD-1, anti-PD-L1 or anti-CTLA-4 therapy was allowed; about 37% had received some.

Method: immunoSEQ multiplex PCR; TCRdb's copy keeps in-frame clones and lacks some. This sample has some 74,000 clones, with roughly nine tenths found just once. About this clone itself: This specimen includes other DNA sequences encoding the same CDR3.

The CDR3 contains 15 residues. In germline, CDR1 is SGHRS, CDR2 YFSETQ. V dropped 0 bases and J dropped 2 bases, with 8 bases sitting between them. The receptor comes from an adult with an advanced solid tumor such as melanoma, head and neck, liver or kidney cancer. This chain uses TRBV5-1 with TRBJ2-2; D is possibly TRBD1 or TRBD2 (5 bases each). The material was CD4+ or CD8+ T cells sorted from blood, obtained in a trial of the OX40 agonist ivuxolimab. The CDR3, as DNA: TGCGCCAGCAGCTTGGCGGGACCCAACACCGGGGAGCTGTTTTTT. Protein product: CASSLAGPNTGELFF.